This T cell receptor (beta chain) was profiled in a study of T cells after yellow fever vaccination (dated by TCRdb to the late 2010s). A note on the overall study: The SMART-Seq v4 Ultra Low Input RNA kit was used to prepare libraries from fractions with low cell numbers. To follow T-cell clones before and after primary and booster YFV17D yellow fever vaccination, bulk TCR alpha and beta repertoires were sequenced over time. Two healthy male donors, one aged 18 to 30 and one aged 30 to 40 years, were included in the cohort. Blood was drawn at multiple timepoints before and after primary and secondary immunization, with bulk PBMC replicates and cell subsets isolated. Points the paper makes about the study in general: Computational filtering was required because FACS-sorted repertoires could contain abundant contaminating clonotypes from the bulk population. After the booster, most clones that had expanded after primary vaccination were detected again (about 97% of CD4 and around nine tenths of CD8), suggesting broad maintenance of memory. Compared with the primary T-cell response, the secondary T-cell response was faster but weaker, reaching its peak on day 5 rather than on day 15. Only a couple of donors were included in the study, so the extent to which the findings can be generalized is limited. A small fraction of clonotypes appeared in both the CD4 and CD8 compartments, likely as a result of convergent recombination.

TCR cDNA was synthesized by 5'RACE template switching, which introduced a universal primer site and unique molecular identifiers. Priming of cDNA synthesis was performed from both the TCR alpha and TCR beta constant segments. Library amplification involved two PCR steps, and the second step added sample barcodes and sequencing adapters. Sequencing of libraries was done on Illumina HiSeq 2500 (2x100 bp) or NovaSeq (2x150 bp). As for how the authors treated the data: MIGEC handled demultiplexing of reads and collapsing into UMI consensus sequences, while MiXCR performed V(D)J alignment. Using edgeR on replicate PBMC samples, clonotypes were called vaccine-responding if FDR was below 0.01 and the log2 fold change was above 5 up to day 15. Each bulk clonotype was labeled CD4 or CD8 based on which sequenced repertoire, CD4 or CD8, contained the clonotype at higher abundance. TCRdb trimmed the raw reads at Q25, called clones with MiXCR and kept productive beta chains. For every CDR3 protein sequence, its rows merge into one entry that carries the most common genes and DNA. These V and J calls derive from TCRdb rather than the authors' analysis. This sample is represented by about 260,000 distinct CDR3 sequences; approximately 13% of them were singletons. The ten largest clones capture about 0.54% of the sample.

Including cysteine and phenylalanine, the CDR3 has 16 amino acids. Only the CDR3 portion is preserved as DNA: 48 bases, with reading frame beginning at the first base. The germline V gene (reference sequence) specifies SEHNR as CDR1 and FQNEAQ as CDR2. Trimmed from V: 6 bases; trimmed from J: 3 bases; junction bases lacking a gene match: 10. The sample holds a few counts of this clonotype. Its target antigen remains unknown. No much larger clone is present one base from it, and per-base qualities are unavailable. The treatment or condition label, as the study defines it: live attenuated yellow fever vaccine strain. A standard Ficoll-Paque protocol was used to isolate PBMCs from peripheral blood. Dynabeads CD4 and CD8 positive selection kits were used to isolate CD4 and CD8 T-cell fractions. TriZol was used to extract RNA from bulk PBMCs, CD4 and CD8 fractions, and dextramer-positive and dextramer-negative fractions.

The V and J segments used are TRBV7-9 and TRBJ2-5; 10 bases in the middle match TRBD1. The receptor comes from a man aged 30-40 years who received the YFV17D yellow fever vaccine. The sample consisted of CD4+ T cells sorted from PBMCs, taken 45 days after the yellow fever booster vaccination. The DNA is TGTGCCAGCAGATATGAGCCGGGACAGGGGAAAGAGACCCAGTACTTC. This sequence encodes CASRYEPGQGKETQYF.